This entry lists 31 T cell receptor beta chains sequenced from one sample in a study of T cell repertoires in cytomegalovirus infection. TCRdb reprocessed the reads via MiXCR and lists one record per CDR3 protein. The sample has about 130,000 distinct CDR3 sequences; around 32% are singletons. Their antigens remain unidentified. The sequenced sample was CD8+ T cells from cultured PBMCs, obtained from culture after CMV antigen stimulation. These receptors were obtained from a human donor in good health (CMV status not recorded). Some clones in this sample may be carry-over from other donors' samples.

In this sample, this clonotype turned up a few times. The chain links TRBV12-3 or TRBV12-4 to TRBJ2-7; D unclear. Trimming removed 6 bases at V and 0 bases at J, with 15 bases between. The CDR3 consists of 15 residues. CDR3 residues: CASRATTSYSYEQYF. CDR3 sequence (DNA): TGTGCCAGCAGAGCGACAACCTCTTACTCCTACGAGCAGTACTTC.

V usage is TRBV28 and J usage is TRBJ1-6; TRBD1 is a possible D gene (5 bases). Germline V CDR1 and CDR2: MDHEN, SYDVKM. V was shortened by 7 bases and J by 9 bases, with 13 bases between the two germline ends. CDR3 length: 13 amino acids. CDR3 in DNA: TGTGCCAGCAAAAAAGGGGAGGGTTCACCCCTCCACTTT. Its translation: CASKKGEGSPLHF.

This clonotype was picked up one time. The chain uses TRBV29-1 and TRBJ1-4; no reliable D call. V was cut by 7 bases and J by 8 bases, with 20 bases left in between. From germline, CDR1 is SQVTM and CDR2 ANQGSEA. The CDR3 is made up of 14 amino acids. CDR3 nucleotide sequence: TGCAGCGCCGGGAGGATGGGGTTGGGGGAAAAACTGTTTTTT. This encodes CSAGRMGLGEKLFF. Drawing the rest from reference TRBV29-1 and TRBJ1-4, the complete variable domain is SAVISQKPSRDICQRGTSLTIQCQVDSQVTMMFWYRQQPGQSLTLIATANQGSEATYESGFVIDKFPISRPNLTFSTLTVSNMSPEDSSIYLCSAGRMGLGEKLFFGSGTQLSVL.

This clonotype was found many times. V and J are TRBV10-3 and TRBJ2-7, with 7 bases identical to TRBD1. The CDR3 loop spans 18 amino acids. V shed 0 bases and J 4 bases; nucleotides not matched to a gene: 15. CDR1 ENHRY and CDR2 SYGVKD come from the germline V gene. CDR3 protein: CAISESTQGDTPLYEQYF. The CDR3 nucleotides read TGTGCCATCAGTGAGTCGACTCAGGGGGACACCCCCTTATACGAGCAGTACTTC.

The rearrangement joins TRBV28 to TRBJ1-5; D not resolved. Germline V gene sequence: CDR1 MDHEN, CDR2 SYDVKM. This CDR3 region has 14 residues. V shed 3 bases and J shed 2 bases, with 8 bases lying between them. CDR3 sequence: CASSFPDGNQPQHF. The CDR3 coding sequence is TGTGCCAGCAGTTTTCCCGATGGCAATCAGCCCCAGCATTTT. The full variable domain, with the rest looked up from reference TRBV28 and TRBJ1-5, is DVKVTQSSRYLVKRTGEKVFLECVQDMDHENMFWYRQDPGLGLRLIYFSYDVKMKEKGDIPEGYSVSREKKERFSLILESASTNQTSMYLCASSFPDGNQPQHFGDGTRLSIL.

This clonotype occurred a few times. The chain recombines TRBV4-3 with TRBJ1-3; D not resolved. Trimming shortened V by 0 bases and J by 4 bases, and 13 bases separated the two germline ends. Per germline, CDR1 LGHNA and CDR2 YSLEER. This CDR3 is 16 amino acids long. The CDR3 DNA is TGCGCCAGCAGCCAAGATAGTGGAGGATCCGGAAACACCATATATTTT. Its translation is CASSQDSGGSGNTIYF.

This clonotype appeared a few times. V is TRBV19 and J is TRBJ2-2; a possible D gene is TRBD2 (5 bases). Trimming shortened V by 7 bases and J by 0 bases, and 12 bases separated the two germline ends. The CDR3 has 15 residues. Per the germline V gene, CDR1 is LNHDA and CDR2 is SQIVND (reference sequence). This CDR3 is CASTNRRTNTGELFF. CDR3 coding DNA: TGTGCCAGTACCAATCGGAGGACGAACACCGGGGAGCTGTTTTTT.

This clonotype was observed a few times. This chain connects TRBV6-1 to TRBJ2-1; 7 nucleotides align to TRBD1. The CDR3 is 17 residues long. In germline, CDR1 is MNHNS, CDR2 SASEGT. V gave up 5 bases and J gave up 5 bases; unmatched junction bases: 15. The CDR3 region is CASSFSLLKGAHNEQFF. CDR3 DNA sequence: TGTGCCAGCAGTTTTTCCCTGTTGAAGGGGGCCCACAATGAGCAGTTCTTC.

There are a few counts of this clonotype. The chain carries TRBV7-6 and TRBJ2-7, with D tentatively TRBD2 (6 bases). Germline loops: CDR1 SGHVS, CDR2 FNYEAQ. V was shortened by 5 bases and J by 5 bases, with 10 bases between the two germline ends. The CDR3 is made up of 12 amino acids. CDR3 nucleotide sequence: TGTGCCAGCAGCCCAACGGGGGACGAGCAGTACTTC. Encoded protein: CASSPTGDEQYF.

This clonotype came up a few times. The chain carries TRBV7-6 and TRBJ2-7; tentatively, D is TRBD1 or TRBD2 (6 bases each). Looked up from germline, CDR1 is SGHVS and CDR2 is FNYEAQ. The V gene lost 0 bases and the J gene lost 0 bases, with 9 bases spanning the gap. The CDR3 loop spans 15 amino acids. The CDR3 protein is CASSLARGPSYEQYF. The CDR3 coding sequence is TGTGCCAGCAGCTTAGCCCGGGGGCCCTCCTACGAGCAGTACTTC. The full variable domain, in which reference TRBV7-6 and TRBJ2-7 provide the parts outside the CDR3, is GAGVSQSPRYKVTKRGQDVALRCDPISGHVSLYWYRQALGQGPEFLTYFNYEAQQDKSGLPNDRFSAERPEGSISTLTIQRTEQRDSAMYRCASSLARGPSYEQYFGPGTRLTVT.

A few counts support this clonotype. The V call is TRBV6-6, the J call TRBJ2-2; no clear D. The CDR3 has 13 amino acids. Germline V lookup: CDR1 MNHNY, CDR2 SVGAGI (reference sequence). Between the trimmed V and J ends, which lost 2 bases and 5 bases, there was a span of 6 bases. DNA of the CDR3: TGTGCCAGCAGTTACGGAGAGACCGGGGAGCTGTTTTTT. Translation gives CASSYGETGELFF.

In its sample, this clonotype was seen a few times. The V gene is TRBV7-8, the J gene TRBJ1-2; D is possibly TRBD1 (5 bases). The germline gives CDR1 SGHVS, CDR2 FQNEAQ. Trimming left V 5 bases short and J 4 bases short, with 17 bases between. This CDR3 is 15 amino acids long. This CDR3 is CASSRTRGSFYGYTF. The CDR3 DNA reads as TGTGCCAGCAGCCGCACTAGGGGTTCGTTCTATGGCTACACCTTC.

This clonotype has ten or more counts. The V gene is TRBV7-9, the J gene TRBJ1-2, with a weak D call TRBD1 (5 bases). In germline, CDR1 is SEHNR, CDR2 FQNEAQ (reference sequence). The CDR3 has 15 amino acids. Deletions cut 4 bases from V and 6 bases from J, with 18 bases between. CDR3 coding DNA: TGTGCCAGCAGCTCAGGATCCGGGACGCAAGATGGCTACACCTTC. Encoded protein: CASSSGSGTQDGYTF.

The CDR3: CASSQDMGQGGNTIYF. CDR3 sequence (DNA): TGTGCCAGCAGCCAAGATATGGGACAGGGTGGAAACACCATATATTTT. The chain employs TRBV14 and TRBJ1-3, with 9 nucleotides matching TRBD1. This CDR3 contains 16 residues. Germline assignment: CDR1 SGHDN and CDR2 FVKESK. Trimming took 0 bases from V and 3 from J; bases not matched to a gene: 3. Supplemented by reference TRBV14 and TRBJ1-3, the full variable domain reads EAGVTQFPSHSVIEKGQTVTLRCDPISGHDNLYWYRRVMGKEIKFLLHFVKESKQDESGMPNNRFLAERTGGTYSTLKVQPAELEDSGVYFCASSQDMGQGGNTIYFGEGSWLTVV.

This clonotype was observed a handful of times. The V and J genes are TRBV7-2 and TRBJ2-7; 8 nucleotides line up with TRBD2. V was pared by 9 bases and J by 2 bases, with 3 bases of the junction left unmatched. The CDR3 sequence is 12 residues long. Germline CDR1 and CDR2: SGHTA and FQGNSA. The CDR3 loop is CASAGGAYEQYF. The CDR3 coding sequence is TGTGCCAGTGCGGGGGGTGCCTACGAGCAGTACTTC.

This clonotype was seen a handful of times. The chain employs TRBV6-6 and TRBJ2-1, with a tentative D call TRBD1 (5 bases). V was pared by 0 bases and J by 3 bases, with 6 bases between. Per the germline V gene, CDR1 is MNHNY and CDR2 is SVGAGI (reference sequence). This CDR3 comprises 14 residues. CDR3 protein: CASSYSDNYNEQFF. The CDR3 coding sequence is TGTGCCAGCAGTTACTCGGACAACTACAATGAGCAGTTCTTC.

This clonotype came up a few times. V usage is TRBV20-1 and J usage is TRBJ1-1; 9 bases agree with TRBD1. CDR3 length: 14 amino acids. Germline-derived CDR1 and CDR2 are DFQATT and SNEGSKA (reference sequence). With 1 base clipped from V and 3 bases from J, the junction kept 3 bases outside the gene matches. The CDR3 reads CSARVGQGYTEAFF. CDR3 nucleotide sequence: TGCAGTGCTAGAGTTGGACAGGGGTACACTGAAGCTTTCTTT.

The CDR3 loop is CASSLSAQGSYEQYF. DNA of the CDR3: TGTGCCAGCAGTTTATCGGCACAGGGGTCGTACGAGCAGTACTTC. V is TRBV27 and J is TRBJ2-7; 7 bases line up with TRBD1. The CDR3 length is 15 residues. Trimming cost V 0 bases and J 4 bases; bases outside gene matches: 6. Germline V CDR1 and CDR2: MNHEY, SMNVEV (reference sequence).

The chain carries TRBV7-8 and TRBJ2-4; 8 positions agree with TRBD1. CDR3 length: 14 amino acids. V lost 4 bases to trimming and J lost 8 bases; unmatched junction nucleotides: 7. Germline CDR1 is SGHVS and CDR2 is FQNEAQ. CDR3 in DNA: TGTGCCAGCAGCTCCCGGACAGGGAATGACATTCAGTACTTC. This gives the protein CASSSRTGNDIQYF.

This clonotype has only one observation. The rearrangement joins TRBV27 to TRBJ2-1; 7 positions match TRBD2. The V and J ends lost 6 bases and 5 bases, in that order; junction bases with no gene match: 13. This CDR3 spans 16 amino acids. CDR1 is MNHEY and CDR2 is SMNVEV in the germline V gene (reference sequence). The CDR3 region has the DNA TGTGCCAGCAGACTAACTAGCGTTTTGGCAAACAATGAGCAGTTCTTC. It is translated as CASRLTSVLANNEQFF.

The gene calls are TRBV4-3 and TRBJ2-3; D possibly corresponds to TRBD1 (6 bases). The germline V gene has CDR1 LGHNA and CDR2 YSLEER. Trimming left V 2 bases short and J 6 bases short, with 9 bases between. CDR3 length equals 13 residues. Here the CDR3 DNA reads TGCGCCAGCAGCCAACTCGGACAGGATACGCAGTATTTT. Residues: CASSQLGQDTQYF.

A single count supports this clonotype. The genes are TRBV20-1 and TRBJ2-3; 9 nucleotides align to TRBD2. Trimming cost V 3 bases and J 0 bases; bases outside gene matches: 10. Germline CDR1 DFQATT, CDR2 SNEGSKA (reference sequence). This CDR3 is built from 17 residues. The CDR3 DNA reads as TGCAGTGCTAGTAGCGGGGGCGAGATGATTAGCACAGATACGCAGTATTTT. Translated: CSASSGGEMISTDTQYF.

The chain uses TRBV28 and TRBJ2-5, with D maybe TRBD1 (6 bases). V dropped 4 bases and J dropped 4 bases, with 16 bases sitting between them. The CDR3 extends over 15 amino acids. The V gene's germline CDR1 is MDHEN and CDR2 SYDVKM. The CDR3 loop is CASSSGTGLGETQYF. The CDR3, as DNA: TGTGCCAGCAGTTCAGGAACAGGGTTGGGAGAGACCCAGTACTTC.

There are a few counts of this clonotype. V and J are TRBV7-6 and TRBJ2-5; a possible D gene is TRBD2 (6 bases). Looked up from germline, CDR1 is SGHVS and CDR2 is FNYEAQ. Trimming took 3 bases from V and 1 from J, leaving 18 bases between them. This CDR3 comprises 17 residues. CDR3: CASSFYTTDGSQETQYF. Written as DNA, the CDR3 is TGTGCCAGCAGCTTCTACACTACGGACGGGAGCCAAGAGACCCAGTACTTC.

This clonotype was observed a few times. The chain links TRBV27 to TRBJ2-7; 8 bases agree with TRBD1. Losses at the gene ends were 3 bases for V and 3 bases for J; bases not matched to a gene: 7. The CDR3 has 15 residues. Germline CDR1 and CDR2: MNHEY and SMNVEV (reference sequence). The CDR3 nucleotides are TGTGCCAGCAGTTTGGTGGCAGGGGGCAACTACGAGCAGTACTTC. This encodes CASSLVAGGNYEQYF.

The V call is TRBV7-6, the J call TRBJ2-7; TRBD1 matches at 8 bases. The ends lost 5 bases at V and 5 bases at J; junction bases unmatched: 5. The CDR3 runs 13 residues. Germline CDR1 reads SGHVS; CDR2 reads FNYEAQ. The DNA for the CDR3 is TGTGCCAGCAGCCAGGACAGGGAGAACGAGCAGTACTTC. Translated, it gives CASSQDRENEQYF. The complete variable domain, with remaining parts taken from reference TRBV7-6 and TRBJ2-7, reads GAGVSQSPRYKVTKRGQDVALRCDPISGHVSLYWYRQALGQGPEFLTYFNYEAQQDKSGLPNDRFSAERPEGSISTLTIQRTEQRDSAMYRCASSQDRENEQYFGPGTRLTVT.

Comment on this clonotype: Germline is not matched at one junction end, which may reflect a read error. The chain recombines TRBV20-1 with TRBJ1-2; no clear D gene. The CDR3 runs to 15 residues. From germline, CDR1 is DFQATT and CDR2 SNEGSKA (reference sequence). CDR3: CSARRFGQEFFEYPF. Here the CDR3 DNA reads TGCAGTGCTAGAAGATTCGGTCAGGAGTTTTTCGAGTATCCCTTC.

This clonotype was seen a handful of times. This chain joins TRBV7-2 and TRBJ2-1; TRBD2 matches at 12 bases. Germline CDR1 reads SGHTA; CDR2 reads FQGNSA. After removal of 4 bases from V and 6 bases from J, the junction contained 4 bases not matched to a gene. The CDR3 runs to 15 residues. CDR3 sequence (DNA): TGTGCCAGCAGCTACCTAGCGGGGGGGTTCAATGAGCAGTTCTTC. Translated, it gives CASSYLAGGFNEQFF.

The J gene is TRBJ2-2, the V gene TRBV19; 15 nucleotides agree with TRBD2. J was trimmed by 6 bases and V by 5 bases; bases with no gene match: 13. CDR1 is LNHDA and CDR2 is SQIVND in the germline V gene (reference sequence). The length of the CDR3 is 19 residues. The DNA of the CDR3 is TGTGCCAGTAGTCTACGGACTAGCGGGGGGGCCTATGAAGCCGGGGAGCTGTTTTTT. The encoded protein is CASSLRTSGGAYEAGELFF. Looking up the rest from reference TRBV19 and TRBJ2-2 gives the full variable domain: DGGITQSPKYLFRKEGQNVTLSCEQNLNHDAMYWYRQDPGQGLRLIYYSQIVNDFQKGDIAEGYSVSREKKESFPLTVTSAQKNPTAFYLCASSLRTSGGAYEAGELFFGEGSRLTVL.

The gene calls are TRBV5-1 and TRBJ1-2; D gene ambiguous. The CDR3 is 16 amino acids. Germline assignment: CDR1 SGHRS and CDR2 YFSETQ. Trimming shortened V by 5 bases and J by 4 bases, and 21 bases separated the two germline ends. The CDR3 sequence is CASSLSGASGAYGYTF. The CDR3 bases are TGCGCCAGCAGTTTATCCGGTGCGTCGGGTGCCTATGGCTACACCTTC.

The chain is built from TRBV27 and TRBJ1-5; D possibly corresponds to TRBD1 (5 bases). CDR1 and CDR2 from the germline V gene are MNHEY and SMNVEV (reference sequence). The V end was cut by 3 bases, the J end by 0 bases, with 9 bases between. CDR3 length: 15 amino acids. The CDR3 spells CASSLSGGSNQPQHF. The DNA of the CDR3 is TGTGCCAGCAGTTTGTCGGGGGGTAGCAATCAGCCCCAGCATTTT.